These T cell receptor beta chains were read from a single sample in a study of regulatory T cells in long-lasting Graves disease. Each CDR3 protein is one row after TCRdb ran MiXCR on the multiplex PCR reads. This sample has hundreds of thousands of distinct CDR3 sequences, with about 17% found just once. This sample was shared with a second study, whose subject was T cells in Graves' hyperthyroidism and ophthalmopathy.

Source: peripheral blood mononuclear cells (PBMCs), taken at new diagnosis, from a patient treated with antithyroid drugs. The receptors originated from a woman aged 30 to 39 with Graves disease. Both conserved end residues are part of each CDR3. The order of the fields is V gene, clone size, D gene, J gene, CDR3 protein, CDR3 DNA. D genes are given only for firm matches. Where a row states a size, it is once, few, many or the class of an expanded clone; other rows omit it.

V: TRBV7-2
size: many
D: NA
J: TRBJ2-3
CDR3: CASSPGQNTQYF
DNA: TGTGCCAGCAGCCCAGGACAAAATACGCAGTATTTT

V: TRBV7-3
size: NA
D: NA
J: TRBJ2-1
CDR3: CASSVTGGRDEQFF
DNA: TGTGCCAGCAGCGTAACGGGTGGTCGGGATGAGCAGTTCTTC

V: TRBV28
size: many
D: NA
J: TRBJ1-2
CDR3: CASSYVTTGGYTF
DNA: TGTGCCAGCAGTTATGTTACGACAGGCGGCTACACCTTC

V: TRBV3-1
size: many
D: NA
J: TRBJ2-1
CDR3: CASSPQSSRNNEQFF
DNA: TGTGCCAGCAGCCCACAGAGTTCTAGAAACAATGAGCAGTTCTTC

V: TRBV9
size: NA
D: TRBD1
J: TRBJ1-2
CDR3: CASSDRTGGGYGYTF
DNA: TGTGCCAGCAGCGACCGGACAGGCGGGGGCTATGGCTACACCTTC

V: TRBV27
size: few
D: NA
J: TRBJ2-7
CDR3: CASSPPVGREQYF
DNA: TGTGCCAGCAGTCCCCCCGTGGGCCGCGAGCAGTACTTC

V: TRBV28
size: many
D: TRBD1
J: TRBJ1-5
CDR3: CASRAAGGNQPQHF
DNA: TGTGCCAGCAGAGCTGCAGGGGGTAATCAGCCCCAGCATTTT

V: TRBV12-3/TRBV12-4
size: many
D: NA
J: TRBJ2-1
CDR3: CASRNRESYNEQFF
DNA: TGTGCCAGCAGAAACAGGGAATCCTACAATGAGCAGTTCTTC

V: TRBV5-1
size: NA
D: TRBD2
J: TRBJ2-5
CDR3: CASSLRLAGGIGETQYF
DNA: TGCGCCAGCAGCTTGCGGCTAGCGGGAGGCATTGGGGAGACCCAGTACTTC

V: TRBV28
size: NA
D: NA
J: TRBJ1-5
CDR3: CASSRGPQHF
DNA: TGTGCCAGCAGTCGAGGGCCCCAGCATTTT

V: TRBV2
size: many
D: NA
J: TRBJ1-4
CDR3: CASSEQGVGEKLFF
DNA: TGTGCCAGCAGTGAACAGGGAGTGGGTGAAAAACTGTTTTTT